This T cell receptor (beta chain) was sequenced for a study of cytomegalovirus exposure and HLA in healthy donors. Germline assignment: CDR1 SGHRS and CDR2 YFSETQ. The CDR3 contains 16 residues. J was trimmed by 2 bases and V by 4 bases; bases with no gene match: 3. Findings and caveats of the study: There were some 150 TCR beta chains listed as cytomegalovirus-associated. Later on, a genetic analysis was performed. It linked a missense variant in DCLRE1C with V- and J-gene trimming of TCR beta.

In the case of this clone: Its antigen is unidentified.

Primers included in the PCR were 60 Vbeta and 13 Jbeta primers. Data came from immunoSEQ multiplex PCR; TCRdb stores just in-frame clones and leaves some out. This sample has over 200,000 clones, with 70% to 90% found just once. The rearrangement links TRBV5-1 to TRBJ2-6, with 10 bases aligning to TRBD1. The sequencing input was PBMCs. The receptor comes from a human donor in good health. The CDR3 reads CASSRDRGTGANVLTF. CDR3 coding DNA: TGCGCCAGCAGCCGGGACAGGGGAACTGGGGCCAACGTCCTGACTTTC. Complete variable domain (other parts from reference TRBV5-1 and TRBJ2-6): KAGVTQTPRYLIKTRGQQVTLSCSPISGHRSVSWYQQTPGQGLQFLFEYFSETQRNKGNFPGRFSGRQFSNSRSEMNVSTLELGDSALYLCASSRDRGTGANVLTFGAGSRLTVL.